This TCR beta chain appears in the sequencing data of a study of neurological immune-mediated disorders. Study-level points and caveats: One related-CDR3 cluster, which may be a signature, held the repertoires of 18 of 34 multiple sclerosis patients after phylogenetic grouping.

The sample holds many counts of this clonotype. Its antigen remains unknown. The CDR3 extends over 14 amino acids. V lost 2 bases to trimming and J lost 2 bases; unmatched junction nucleotides: 3. Germline values: CDR1 DFQATT, CDR2 SNEGSKA (reference sequence). Each CDR3 protein is one row after TCRdb ran MiXCR on the 5' RACE reads. The repertoire consists of roughly 70,000 distinct CDR3 sequences, with 4.8% occurring once and the leading ten covering about 2.2%. The unsorted libraries were produced from 2 million PBMCs held at -80 C. This clonotype was sampled from a woman aged 70-85 years with multiple sclerosis. The chain is built from TRBV20-1 and TRBJ2-7; 10 bases fit TRBD2. The sample comprised PBMCs. CDR3 coding DNA: TGCAGTGCTAGAACTAGCGGGACCACCTACGAGCAGTACTTC. Protein: CSARTSGTTYEQYF.